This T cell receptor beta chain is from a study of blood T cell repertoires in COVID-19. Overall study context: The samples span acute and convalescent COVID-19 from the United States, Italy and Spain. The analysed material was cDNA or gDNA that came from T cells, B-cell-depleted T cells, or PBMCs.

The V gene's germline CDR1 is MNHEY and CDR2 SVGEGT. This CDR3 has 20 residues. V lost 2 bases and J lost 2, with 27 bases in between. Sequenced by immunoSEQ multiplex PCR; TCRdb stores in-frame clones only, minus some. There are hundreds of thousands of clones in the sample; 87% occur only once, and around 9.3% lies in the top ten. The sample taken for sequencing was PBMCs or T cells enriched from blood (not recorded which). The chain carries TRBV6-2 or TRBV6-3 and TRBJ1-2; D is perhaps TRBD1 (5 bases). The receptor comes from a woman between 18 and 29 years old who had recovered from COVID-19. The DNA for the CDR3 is TGTGCCAGCAGTTACCGGAGGGCCACGACAGAGACAAGACTCAACTATGGCTACACCTTC. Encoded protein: CASSYRRATTETRLNYGYTF.